The 32 T cell receptor beta chains given below trace back to one sample, sequenced in a study of glioma-infiltrating T cells. Using RNA template, CDR3s of TCR alpha and beta were amplified with iRepertoire arm-PCR. Each CDR3 protein is one row after TCRdb ran MiXCR on the multiplex PCR reads. Here the sample spans fewer than 200,000 distinct CDR3 sequences, roughly two fifths being singletons. The specimen sequenced was glioma tissue, nonneoplastic brain tissue, or PBMCs (not recorded which). The origin of the receptors is a human donor with low-grade glioma or glioblastoma, undergoing nonglioma brain surgery, or in good health (not recorded which).

Turning to this clonotype: This may be a read error: a much more frequent sequence differs by one nucleotide. The V gene is TRBV25-1, the J gene TRBJ2-5, with D tentatively TRBD1 (5 bases). This CDR3 comprises 14 residues. Germline V gives CDR1 MGHDK, CDR2 SYGVNS. The chain's CDR3 is CASSEWGREETKYF. In nucleotides, the CDR3 is TGTGCCAGCAGTGAATGGGGCAGAGAAGAGACCAAGTACTTC.

This clonotype was recorded many times. This sequence joins TRBV6-6 and TRBJ2-1; TRBD2 aligns across 9 bases. This CDR3 spans 16 amino acids. Unmatched junction bases numbered 7, after V lost 0 bases and J lost 7 bases. Germline V gives CDR1 MNHNY, CDR2 SVGAGI (reference sequence). In DNA, the CDR3 is TGTGCCAGCAGTTACTCCGGGACTAGCTCAGGGAATGAGCAGTTCTTC. It translates to CASSYSGTSSGNEQFF.

The chain recombines TRBV11-2 with TRBJ1-1, with 11 bases aligning to TRBD1. Germline assignment: CDR1 SGHAT and CDR2 FQNNGV. The ends lost 7 bases at V and 7 bases at J; junction bases unmatched: 8. The CDR3 covers 14 residues. CDR3 sequence: CASILGGQGGEAFF. DNA for the CDR3: TGTGCCAGCATCCTAGGGGGACAGGGGGGTGAAGCTTTCTTT.

This clonotype was observed many times. The chain joins TRBV7-9 to TRBJ1-1; 9 nucleotides align to TRBD1. Germline CDR1 and CDR2: SEHNR and FQNEAQ (reference sequence). The trim removed 3 bases at V and 6 bases at J, leaving 8 bases unmatched. The CDR3 covers 15 residues. CDR3 protein: CASSFSGTGTPEAFF. In DNA, the CDR3 is TGTGCCAGCAGCTTTTCCGGGACAGGGACTCCTGAAGCTTTCTTT.

This clonotype was seen repeatedly, ten times or more. The CDR3 DNA is TGTGCCAGTAGTATCCTCGGGAGCGCAGAGACCCAGTACTTC. This gives the protein CASSILGSAETQYF. This chain links TRBV19 with TRBJ2-5, with D perhaps TRBD2 (6 bases). V was clipped by 3 bases and J by 4 bases, with 12 bases between them. CDR1 is LNHDA, CDR2 SQIVND, per germline (reference sequence). The CDR3 sequence is 14 residues long.

As for this clonotype: Given a much more abundant clone one base away, this may be a read error. The chain joins TRBV6-1 to TRBJ2-7; TRBD1 is a possible D gene (6 bases). Deletions cut 10 bases from V and 7 bases from J, with 26 bases between. The CDR3 runs 15 residues. Germline V CDR1 and CDR2: MNHNS, SASEGT. This CDR3 reads CATYRGTRGSVEQYF. As DNA, the CDR3 is TGTGCCACGTATCGGGGAACTAGGGGGAGCGTGGAGCAGTACTTC.

Remarks on this clonotype: A single base separates this from a much larger clone, so it may be a read error. The chain joins TRBV20-1 to TRBJ2-5; 8 bases match TRBD1. The CDR3 length is 13 residues. The V gene's germline CDR1 is DFQATT and CDR2 SNEGSKA (reference sequence). The CDR3 DNA sequence: TGCAGTGCTAGATCAGGGGGCATGGAGACCAAGTACTTC. It codes for CSARSGGMETKYF.

This clonotype was counted a few times. This may arise from a read error, as a much more abundant clone is one base away. This chain uses TRBV20-1 with TRBJ2-7; D not resolved. The CDR3 covers 15 residues. The V end lost 0 bases, the J end lost 0 bases, and 12 bases lay between the germline ends. Germline V gives CDR1 DFQATT, CDR2 SNEGSKA (reference sequence). The CDR3 loop reads CSARDGRSHSYEQYF. CDR3 in DNA: TGCAGTGCTAGAGATGGGCGGAGCCACTCCTACGAGCAGTACTTC.

A word on this clonotype: A much bigger clone sits one base away, suggesting this may be a read error. This rearrangement joins TRBV20-1 to TRBJ2-5; D is tentatively TRBD1 or TRBD2 (5 bases each). Germline assignment: CDR1 DFQATT and CDR2 SNEGSKA (reference sequence). This CDR3 is 13 amino acids long. V was pared by 5 bases and J by 4 bases, with 14 bases between. CDR3 DNA sequence: TGCAGTGCTGGGACCACCGGAGGAGAGACCCAGTACTTC. Protein product: CSAGTTGGETQYF.

To note about this clonotype: A single base separates this from a much larger clone, so it may be a read error. Because the CDR3 is missing its conserved closing phenylalanine or tryptophan, this is likely a read error. The chain combines TRBV12-3 or TRBV12-4 with TRBJ1-2; unclear D gene. With 1 base removed from V and 5 bases from J, the gap between germline ends came to 11 bases. The length of the CDR3 is 14 residues. The CDR3 spells CASSLDSRAYGYTL. In DNA form, the CDR3 reads TGTGCCAGCAGTTTAGACAGCCGAGCATATGGCTACACCTTA.

This clonotype has a count of ten or more. The chain joins TRBV6-6 to TRBJ2-5; no definite D call. With 0 bases removed from V and 4 bases from J, the gap between germline ends came to 9 bases. Germline V gives CDR1 MNHNY, CDR2 SVGAGI (reference sequence). CDR3 length equals 14 residues. The CDR3 DNA is TGTGCCAGCAGTTACTCGGGCAATGGAGAGACCCAGTACTTC. Protein: CASSYSGNGETQYF.

Concerning this clonotype: Since the CDR3 does not end with the conserved phenylalanine or tryptophan, this likely comes from a read error. The rearrangement links TRBV6-1 to TRBJ2-1, with 10 bases that match TRBD2. The DNA matches TRBJ2-7 better at its end, which makes the J call doubtful. The CDR3 totals 15 residues. Germline values: CDR1 MNHNS, CDR2 SASEGT. The CDR3 loop is CASRELAGAGVEQYL. The CDR3 DNA is TGTGCCAGCAGGGAGCTAGCGGGGGCTGGGGTAGAGCAGTACCTC.

This rearrangement joins TRBV9 to TRBJ1-1; D gene uncertain. Germline V gives CDR1 SGDLS, CDR2 YYNGEE. V lost 0 bases and J 2 bases, leaving 8 bases between the germline ends. CDR3 size: 14 residues. The chain's CDR3 is CASSVEAGNTEAFF. For the CDR3, the DNA is TGTGCCAGCAGCGTAGAAGCGGGAAACACTGAAGCTTTCTTT.

This clonotype was counted only a few times. The chain couples TRBV25-1 to TRBJ2-2; 13 bases are a match to TRBD2. The germline V gene has CDR1 MGHDK and CDR2 SYGVNS. J lost 3 bases, V lost 3 bases, and 10 bases had no gene match. This CDR3 is built from 19 residues. CDR3 DNA: TGTGCCAGCAGTGACAGACTAGCGGGAGGATTGCTGCACACCGGGGAGCTGTTTTTT. Amino acid sequence: CASSDRLAGGLLHTGELFF.

As for this clonotype: A much larger clone differs from this one at a single base, so this may be a read error. The chain couples TRBV6-1 to TRBJ2-3; 12 nucleotides align to TRBD1. The germline gives CDR1 MNHNS, CDR2 SASEGT. Trimming at V came to 10 bases and at J to 4 bases, leaving 9 bases not matched to a gene. This CDR3 is built from 15 residues. CDR3 sequence reads: CAISAGTGGSDTQYF. The CDR3 nucleotides are TGTGCCATCAGCGCCGGGACAGGGGGCTCAGATACGCAGTATTTT.

A word on this clonotype: A much larger clone differs by one base, so this may be a read error. The genes are TRBV28 and TRBJ1-5; TRBD1 agrees at 7 bases. The CDR3 has 18 residues. Germline V lookup: CDR1 MDHEN, CDR2 SYDVKM. The trim removed 7 bases at V and 3 bases at J, leaving 18 bases unmatched. CDR3 DNA sequence: TGTGCCAGCATTTTTAGTCGAACAGGGGCGAGGAACAATCAGCCCCAGCATTTT. Protein product: CASIFSRTGARNNQPQHF.

The gene calls are TRBV11-2 and TRBJ2-6; tentatively, D is TRBD1 (6 bases). The germline V and J ends were trimmed by 4 bases and 4 bases, with 20 bases remaining between them. Germline lookup yields CDR1 SGHAT and CDR2 FQNNGV. The CDR3 sequence is 18 residues long. For the CDR3, the DNA is TGTGCCAGCAGCTCGGATCCAGGGGCATCGTACGGGGCCAACGTCCTGACTTTC. Amino acid sequence: CASSSDPGASYGANVLTF.

This clonotype occurred many times. V gene TRBV2 combines with J gene TRBJ2-1; no clear D. The CDR3 loop spans 12 amino acids. Trimming removed 3 bases at V and 4 bases at J, with 4 bases between. Germline-derived CDR1 and CDR2 are SNHLY and FYNNEI. The DNA for the CDR3 is TGTGCCAGCAGTGACGGTTACAATGAGCAGTTCTTC. This sequence encodes CASSDGYNEQFF.

About this clonotype: With a much larger clone just one base away, this may be a read error. The chain has TRBV10-3 and TRBJ1-6; D not resolved. There are 12 residues in the CDR3. Germline V gene data show CDR1 as ENHRY and CDR2 as SYGVKD. The CDR3: CAISELESHLHF. The CDR3 DNA is TGTGCCATCAGTGAACTCGAATCACACCTCCACTTT.

A word on this clonotype: A much bigger clone sits one base away, suggesting this may be a read error. The V gene is TRBV27, the J gene TRBJ2-1, with 9 bases lining up with TRBD1. The V and J ends lost 5 bases and 9 bases, in that order; junction bases with no gene match: 8. Per the germline V gene, CDR1 is MNHEY and CDR2 is SMNVEV (reference sequence). There are 14 residues in the CDR3. The CDR3 bases are TGTGCCAGCAGTCGTGGGACAGGGAGTGGTGAGCAGTTCTTC. Translating gives CASSRGTGSGEQFF.

The gene calls are TRBV2 and TRBJ2-7, with 8 bases lining up with TRBD2. The CDR3 is 14 amino acids. J was trimmed by 4 bases and V by 3 bases; bases with no gene match: 5. From germline, CDR1 is SNHLY and CDR2 FYNNEI. The CDR3 DNA sequence: TGTGCCAGCAGTGATGTGACTAGCGCTTACGAGCAGTACTTC. Protein sequence: CASSDVTSAYEQYF.

As for this clonotype: The junction departs from the called germline gene at one end, perhaps through a read error. This chain uses TRBV20-1 with TRBJ1-3; no clear D gene. The germline gives CDR1 DFQATT, CDR2 SNEGSKA (reference sequence). This CDR3 has 12 amino acids. The CDR3 loop is CSTRGPGNTIYF. CDR3 DNA: TGCAGTACTAGAGGTCCTGGAAACACCATATATTTT.

The rearrangement joins TRBV20-1 to TRBJ2-1, with 7 bases identical to TRBD2. The germline CDR1 and CDR2 sequences are DFQATT and SNEGSKA (reference sequence). V trimming: 3 bases; J trimming: 3 bases; junction bases outside the gene matches: 14. The CDR3 is 17 residues long. CDR3 in amino acids: CSASHAGDPYYYNEQFF. In DNA, the CDR3 is TGCAGTGCTAGTCATGCGGGAGATCCCTATTACTACAATGAGCAGTTCTTC.

This clonotype came up many times. This chain links TRBV18 with TRBJ1-1; no definite D call. V was trimmed by 3 bases and J by 0 bases, leaving 5 bases between them. The V gene's germline CDR1 is KGHSH and CDR2 LQKENI. The CDR3 covers 13 residues. The CDR3 reads CASSPDLNTEAFF. CDR3 DNA: TGTGCCAGCTCACCGGACCTGAACACTGAAGCTTTCTTT.

Many counts were recorded for this clonotype. This sequence joins TRBV2 and TRBJ1-2; D not certain. Per the germline V gene, CDR1 is SNHLY and CDR2 is FYNNEI. V lost 3 bases, J lost 4 bases, and 9 bases lay in between. This CDR3 has 13 residues. The DNA of the CDR3 is TGTGCCAGCAGTGAGGGGAACGGCTATGGCTACACCTTC. This sequence encodes CASSEGNGYGYTF.

The count of this clonotype is one. This may be a read error: a much more frequent sequence differs by one nucleotide. CDR3 bases: TGTGCCAGCAGCCAGTCAGGATACGAGCAGTACTTC. It is translated as CASSQSGYEQYF. The V gene is TRBV7-8, the J gene TRBJ2-7; D remains ambiguous. This CDR3 is built from 12 residues. The germline V gene has CDR1 SGHVS and CDR2 FQNEAQ. V lost 5 bases, J lost 4 bases, and 9 bases lay in between.

This clonotype was picked up many times. The CDR3 region is CSARGPGLATDTQYF. CDR3 coding DNA: TGCAGTGCTAGAGGTCCAGGACTTGCCACAGATACGCAGTATTTT. The V and J genes are TRBV20-1 and TRBJ2-3; maybe TRBD2 (5 bases). The CDR3 loop spans 15 amino acids. V was pared by 1 base and J by 2 bases, with 13 bases between. The germline V gene encodes CDR1 DFQATT and CDR2 SNEGSKA (reference sequence).

A remark on this clonotype: A much more abundant neighbour one base away suggests this may be a read error. V and J are TRBV6-1 and TRBJ1-1, with D hard to call. The CDR3 runs 13 residues. Trimming removed 8 bases at V and 6 bases at J, with 16 bases between. Germline lookup yields CDR1 MNHNS and CDR2 SASEGT. CDR3 DNA sequence: TGTGCCAGCGAAAGGGAAGCGGGCGCTGAAGCTTTCTTT. Protein: CASEREAGAEAFF.

This clonotype was seen at least ten times. The chain has TRBV6-1 and TRBJ2-1; D is unresolved. Germline values: CDR1 MNHNS, CDR2 SASEGT. Deletions cut 4 bases from V and 3 bases from J, with 13 bases between. CDR3 length: 15 residues. CDR3 in amino acids: CASSVQSSLYNEQFF. In nucleotides, the CDR3 is TGTGCCAGCAGTGTTCAATCCAGCCTCTACAATGAGCAGTTCTTC.

Only a few counts were recorded for this clonotype. J is TRBJ2-5 and V is TRBV3-1; 12 bases line up with TRBD2. This CDR3 comprises 16 residues. Germline V gene sequence: CDR1 LGHDT, CDR2 YNNKEL (reference sequence). With V trimmed by 1 base and J by 4 bases, 4 bases remained unmatched. CDR3 sequence (DNA): TGTGCCAGCAGCCAAGTGACTAGCGGGAGTGGAGAGACCCAGTACTTC. This translates into CASSQVTSGSGETQYF.

A remark on this clonotype: Just one base apart from a much larger clone, this may be a read error. CDR3 in DNA: TGTGCCAGCAGGACAGGGGGCTATCAGCCCCAGCATTTT. Translation gives CASRTGGYQPQHF. This chain connects TRBV2 to TRBJ1-5, with TRBD1 matching over 10 bases. CDR1 and CDR2 (germline): SNHLY, FYNNEI. Trimming took 6 bases from V and 5 from J; bases not matched to a gene: 1. CDR3 length: 13 amino acids.

This clonotype was observed at least ten times. The V gene is TRBV28, the J gene TRBJ1-6, with 9 bases that match TRBD1. This CDR3 spans 15 amino acids. The germline V gene encodes CDR1 MDHEN and CDR2 SYDVKM. The J segment lost 7 bases and the V segment lost 2 bases, leaving 3 bases of the junction unmatched. CDR3 loop: CASSLIGQGNSPLHF. The CDR3 region has the DNA TGTGCCAGCAGTTTAATAGGACAGGGGAATTCACCCCTCCACTTT.